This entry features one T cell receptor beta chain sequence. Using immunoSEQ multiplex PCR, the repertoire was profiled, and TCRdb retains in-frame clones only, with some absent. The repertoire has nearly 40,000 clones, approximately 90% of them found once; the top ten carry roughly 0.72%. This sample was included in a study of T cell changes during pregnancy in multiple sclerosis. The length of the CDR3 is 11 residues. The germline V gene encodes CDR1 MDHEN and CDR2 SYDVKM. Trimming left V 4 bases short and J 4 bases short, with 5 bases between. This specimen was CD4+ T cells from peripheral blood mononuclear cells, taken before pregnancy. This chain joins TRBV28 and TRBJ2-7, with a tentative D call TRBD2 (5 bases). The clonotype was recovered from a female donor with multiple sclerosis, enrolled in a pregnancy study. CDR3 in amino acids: CASSSGYEQYF. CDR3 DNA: TGTGCCAGCAGTTCGGGGTACGAGCAGTACTTC.